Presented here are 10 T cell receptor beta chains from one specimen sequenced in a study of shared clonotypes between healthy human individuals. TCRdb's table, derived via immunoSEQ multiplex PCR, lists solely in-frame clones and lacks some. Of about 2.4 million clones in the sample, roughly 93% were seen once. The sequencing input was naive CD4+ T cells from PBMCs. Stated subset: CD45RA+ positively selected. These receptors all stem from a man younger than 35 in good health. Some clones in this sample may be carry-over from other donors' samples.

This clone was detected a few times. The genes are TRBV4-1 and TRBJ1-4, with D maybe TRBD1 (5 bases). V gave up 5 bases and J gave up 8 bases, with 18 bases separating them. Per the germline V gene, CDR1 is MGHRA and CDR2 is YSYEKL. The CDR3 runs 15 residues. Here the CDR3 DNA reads TGCGCCAGCAGCTCTACTCGGGGCCCAGGGGAAAAACTGTTTTTT. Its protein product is CASSSTRGPGEKLFF.

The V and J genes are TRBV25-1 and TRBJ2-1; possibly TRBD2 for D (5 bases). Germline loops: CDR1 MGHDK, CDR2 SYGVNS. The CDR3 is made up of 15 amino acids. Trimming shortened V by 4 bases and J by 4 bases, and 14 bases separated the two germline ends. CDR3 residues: CASSASGRLYNEQFF. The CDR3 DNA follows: TGTGCCAGCAGTGCAAGCGGCCGCCTTTACAATGAGCAGTTCTTC.

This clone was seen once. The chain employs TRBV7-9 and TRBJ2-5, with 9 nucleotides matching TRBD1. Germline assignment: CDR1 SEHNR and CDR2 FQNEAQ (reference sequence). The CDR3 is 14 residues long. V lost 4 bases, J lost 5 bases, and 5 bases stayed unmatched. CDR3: CASSSGQGGETQYF. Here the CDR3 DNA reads TGTGCCAGCAGCTCGGGACAGGGAGGGGAGACCCAGTACTTC.

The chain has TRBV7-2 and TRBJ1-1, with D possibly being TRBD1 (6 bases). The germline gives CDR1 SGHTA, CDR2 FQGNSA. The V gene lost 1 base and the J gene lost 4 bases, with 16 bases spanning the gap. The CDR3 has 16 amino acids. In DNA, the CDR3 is TGTGCCAGCAGCTTAGGCGGATACAGGGAGAGCACTGAAGCTTTCTTT. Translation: CASSLGGYRESTEAFF.

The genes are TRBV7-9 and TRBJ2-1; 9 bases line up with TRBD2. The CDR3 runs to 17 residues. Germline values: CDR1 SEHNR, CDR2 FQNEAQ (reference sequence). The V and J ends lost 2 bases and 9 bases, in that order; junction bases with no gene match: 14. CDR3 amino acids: CASSLPDPGLAHSEQFF. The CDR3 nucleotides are TGTGCCAGCAGCTTACCAGATCCGGGACTAGCCCATTCTGAGCAGTTCTTC.

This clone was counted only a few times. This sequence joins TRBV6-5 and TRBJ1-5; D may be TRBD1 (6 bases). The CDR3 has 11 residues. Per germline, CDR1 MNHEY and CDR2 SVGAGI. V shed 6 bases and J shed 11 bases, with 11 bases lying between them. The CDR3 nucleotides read TGTGCCAGCAGCCAGGGGTCGGCCCAGCATTTT. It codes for CASSQGSAQHF.

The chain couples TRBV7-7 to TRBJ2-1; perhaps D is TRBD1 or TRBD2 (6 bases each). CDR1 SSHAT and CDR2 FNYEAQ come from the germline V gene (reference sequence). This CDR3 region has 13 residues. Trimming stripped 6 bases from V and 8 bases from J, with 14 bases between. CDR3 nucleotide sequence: TGTGCCAGCAGACCAGAGGGGGGCTATGAGCAGTTCTTC. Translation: CASRPEGGYEQFF.

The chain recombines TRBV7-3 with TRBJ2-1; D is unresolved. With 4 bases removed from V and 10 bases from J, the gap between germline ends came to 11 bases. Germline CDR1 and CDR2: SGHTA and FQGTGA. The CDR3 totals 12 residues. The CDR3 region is CASSSSTREQFF. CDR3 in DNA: TGTGCCAGCAGCTCCTCGACGCGGGAGCAGTTCTTC.

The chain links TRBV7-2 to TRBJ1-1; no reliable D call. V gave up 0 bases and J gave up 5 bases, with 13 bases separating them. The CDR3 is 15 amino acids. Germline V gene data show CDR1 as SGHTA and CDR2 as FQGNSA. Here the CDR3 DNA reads TGTGCCAGCAGCTTAGCGCCTTTGAAGGTGACTGAAGCTTTCTTT. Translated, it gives CASSLAPLKVTEAFF.

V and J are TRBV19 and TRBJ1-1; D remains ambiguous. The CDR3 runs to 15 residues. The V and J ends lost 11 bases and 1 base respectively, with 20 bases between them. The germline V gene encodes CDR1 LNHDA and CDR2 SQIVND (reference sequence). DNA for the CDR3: TGTGCCTCCTACCGGGGAGCTCCCAAGAACACTGAAGCTTTCTTT. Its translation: CASYRGAPKNTEAFF.